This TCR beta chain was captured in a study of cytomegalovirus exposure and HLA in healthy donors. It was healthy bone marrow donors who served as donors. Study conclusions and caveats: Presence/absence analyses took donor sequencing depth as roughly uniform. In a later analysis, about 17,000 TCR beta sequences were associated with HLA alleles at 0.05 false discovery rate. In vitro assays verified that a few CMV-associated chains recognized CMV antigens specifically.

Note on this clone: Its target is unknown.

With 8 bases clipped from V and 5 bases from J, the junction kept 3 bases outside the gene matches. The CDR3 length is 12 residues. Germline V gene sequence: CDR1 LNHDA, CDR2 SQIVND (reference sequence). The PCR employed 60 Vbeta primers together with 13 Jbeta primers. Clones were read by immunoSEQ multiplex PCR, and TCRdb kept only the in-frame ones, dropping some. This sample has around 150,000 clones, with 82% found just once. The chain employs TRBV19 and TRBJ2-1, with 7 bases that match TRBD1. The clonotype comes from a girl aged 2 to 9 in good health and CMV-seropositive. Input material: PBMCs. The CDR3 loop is CASRQGNNEQFF. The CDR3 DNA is TGTGCCAGTCGACAGGGAAACAATGAGCAGTTCTTC.